This TCR beta chain originates from a study of shared clonotypes between healthy human individuals. Study-level points and caveats: In several donors, around 4.8% of naive CD4 clonotypes appeared in common.

Repertoires were generated with immunoSEQ multiplex PCR, while TCRdb's copy carries only in-frame clones and drops some. The sample yields fewer than 850,000 clones, approximately 75% seen once. Concerning this clone: Its antigen is unknown.

The origin of this receptor is a woman younger than 45 in good health. Material: memory CD4+ T cells sorted from blood. Subset in this sample: CD45RA-negative fraction.

CDR3 region: CAWSVWGRNIQYF. Written as DNA, the CDR3 is TGTGCCTGGAGTGTTTGGGGTAGGAACATTCAGTACTTC. The chain uses TRBV30 and TRBJ2-4; D remains unclear. The ends were cut back, 0 bases at V and 7 bases at J, with 10 bases in the middle. The CDR3 extends over 13 amino acids. Per germline, CDR1 GTSNPN and CDR2 SVGIG (reference sequence).